One sample yielded the 3 T cell receptor beta chains listed below, sequenced in a study of blood T cell repertoires in COVID-19. Assay: immunoSEQ multiplex PCR; the TCRdb copy retains only in-frame clones and omits some. Of 150,000 or so clones listed, about 87% were seen once; the top ten hold about 6%. The source material was peripheral blood. The receptor set was obtained from a man older than 75 with acute or convalescent COVID-19.

V and J are TRBV28 and TRBJ2-7; 11 positions match TRBD1. Trimming removed 3 bases from V and 6 bases from J; junction bases left unmatched: 4. The CDR3 runs to 14 residues. Germline lookup yields CDR1 MDHEN and CDR2 SYDVKM. The CDR3 coding sequence is TGTGCCAGCAGTTTTACGGGACAGGGGGGCGAGCAGTACTTC. This gives the protein CASSFTGQGGEQYF.

The rearrangement uses TRBV27 and TRBJ1-6; 8 nucleotides align to TRBD1. With 2 bases clipped from V and 3 bases from J, the junction kept 3 bases outside the gene matches. CDR3 size: 16 residues. Germline V lookup: CDR1 MNHEY, CDR2 SMNVEV (reference sequence). The CDR3 is CASSLQGAHYNSPLHF. CDR3 DNA: TGTGCCAGCAGTTTACAGGGGGCGCACTATAATTCACCCCTCCACTTT.

This chain links TRBV6-5 with TRBJ1-4; D is undetermined. CDR3 length equals 16 residues. From germline, CDR1 is MNHEY and CDR2 SVGAGI. Trimming took off 4 bases at V and 0 bases at J, with 12 bases between the two ends. CDR3 sequence (DNA): TGTGCCAGCAGTTCCTCGCAACAATCAACTAATGAAAAACTGTTTTTT. This codes for CASSSSQQSTNEKLFF.